This TCR beta chain was sequenced for a study of T cells after posttransplantation cyclophosphamide. Findings and limits, study-wide: Skin or GI-infiltrating T cells shared few TRB sequences with blood. Recipient CMV seropositivity and CMV reactivation strongly tracked TRB clonality.

Comments on this clone: Its cognate antigen is unknown.

The protocol was immunoSEQ multiplex PCR, while the TCRdb copy is restricted to in-frame clones and leaves out a portion. The sample lists more than 20,000 clones; roughly 90% were seen once. V was shortened by 5 bases and J by 2 bases, with 13 bases between the two germline ends. CDR1 SEHNR and CDR2 FQNEAQ come from the germline V gene (reference sequence). CDR3 size: 15 residues. Sampled 1 year posttransplant, controls received myeloablative marrow transplants, methotrexate and a calcineurin inhibitor. The chain uses TRBV7-9 and TRBJ2-1, with D possibly TRBD2 on 5 matching bases. Specimen: PBMCs, collected after an allogeneic stem cell transplant with a calcineurin inhibitor and methotrexate. This TCR came from a female patient aged 45-65 years who received an allogeneic stem cell transplant from an unrelated donor, was CMV-positive, and had chronic GVHD only. Some T cells may be supplied by the graft donor. The CDR3 here is CASSESGSTYNEQFF. The CDR3 nucleotides read TGTGCCAGCAGCGAAAGCGGTAGCACCTACAATGAGCAGTTCTTC.